At least ten counts were recorded for the clone carrying this TCR beta chain. This record belongs to a study of T-cell reconstitution after alpha-beta-depleted transplantation in children. As it was prepared, the TCRbeta library received unique molecular identifiers. TCRdb independently ran MiXCR on the PCR reads; one entry per CDR3 protein. The sample consists of some 490,000 distinct CDR3 sequences, 9.5% to 15% of them appearing once. The CDR3 totals 15 residues. The germline V gene encodes CDR1 MNHEY and CDR2 SVGEGT. V was shortened by 4 bases and J by 6 bases, with 16 bases between the two germline ends.

This receptor was obtained from a human donor who donated a stem cell graft to a child with combined immunodeficiency. The V gene is TRBV6-2 or TRBV6-3, the J gene TRBJ2-1; a possible D gene is TRBD2 (5 bases). Sequences were derived from PBMCs from the stem cell graft donor, sampled from the stem cell graft. In DNA form, the CDR3 reads TGTGCCAGCAGTTCGCTAGCCCGTGTACCCAATGAGCAGTTCTTC. Translated: CASSSLARVPNEQFF.